This T cell receptor beta chain was documented in a study of blood T cell repertoires in COVID-19 (dated by TCRdb to between 2020 and 2021). As for the study more broadly: Collaborator samples came from the United States, Italy and Spain and covered acute and convalescent phases of COVID-19. The prospective study material was composed of cDNA or gDNA derived from T cells, B-cell-depleted T cells, or PBMCs. The dataset comprised deeply sampled blood TCRbeta repertoires from subjects exposed to, actively infected with, or recovered from COVID-19. The repertoires were released in a freely available public database meant as a resource for research on the immune response to SARS-CoV-2. The samples were drawn from the first 160 participants of the ongoing ImmuneRACE study and from 1,254 subjects provided by 6 global collaborators. Sample metadata almost always included a de-identified subject ID, COVID-19 status, age in years and sex. Where HLA class I and class II types were available, the types were taken from metadata supplied by the sample provider, not from assay-based typing.

The CDR3 sequence holds 15 residues, the cysteine and phenylalanine included. Only the CDR3 region is kept as DNA, spanning 45 bases read in frame from base 1. The germline V gene sets CDR1 to SGHTA and CDR2 to FQGNSA. The trim is 11 bases for V and 0 bases for J, with a gap of 17 bases between the germline ends. Overall study outcomes, separate from this receptor: The quantity of clinical and demographic metadata differed by source and by participant and was supplied without curation.

TCRbeta CDR3 regions were amplified from genomic DNA by means of the immunoSEQ Assay, a bias-controlled multiplex PCR. The paper's processing steps were these. Within the assay, amplification of reference gene primers was used to estimate how many nucleated cells each sample contained. To quantify the absolute abundance of each unique TCRbeta CDR3 rearrangement, sequence reads were collapsed and filtered. Productive Simpson clonality was computed per sample as the square root of Simpson's diversity index over productive rearrangements. The source is immuneACCESS, and TCRdb retained only in-frame sequences with V and J called. Part of the clones is not carried over; for the studies checked, unresolved V genes explain less than half of this, and the remainder is unexplained. V and J calls and clone size follow that table, whereas D and trimming were derived from the DNA. In all, the sample holds fewer than 300,000 clones, and roughly 85% of those were seen once. Jointly, the top ten make up roughly 2.7% of the sample.

Enrolling through a virtual design, the prospective study's participants ranged in age from roughly 18 to 100 years and lived across roughly 23 United States geographic areas. In the prospective study, participants were assigned to cohorts based on the clinical history participants reported in a screening survey and a study questionnaire. Recovered participants in ImmuneRACE Cohort 3 were defined by two consecutive negative NP/OP PCR tests, clearance by a healthcare professional, or resolution of symptoms. In the prospective study, whole blood, serum and a nasopharyngeal or oropharyngeal swab were collected from each participant by mobile phlebotomists. Additional blood draws and questionnaires over an approximately 2-month period could optionally be provided by prospective study participants. Before DNA extraction, blood samples from the prospective study were shipped at room temperature or frozen.

A note on this clone: This receptor's antigen is unknown. Base qualities were left out, and no much larger clone turns up one base away.

The sequence joins TRBV7-2 to TRBJ2-1, with an unclear D gene assignment. The source material was PBMCs or T cells enriched from blood (not recorded which). The sequence derives from a woman aged 45-65 years who had recovered from COVID-19. CDR3 region: CACHRGDGSYNEQFF. Read as DNA, the sequence is TGTGCCTGCCACCGCGGCGACGGCTCCTACAATGAGCAGTTCTTC.